These 17 T cell receptor beta chains were sequenced from one sample in a study of regulatory T cells in long-lasting Graves disease. CDR3-region Arm-PCR and iRepertoire HTBI primers produced the TCR beta libraries. TCRdb re-called the multiplex PCR reads through MiXCR, storing one row per CDR3 protein. Among about 540,000 distinct CDR3 sequences, around an eighth were seen once, and the ten largest hold over 7.5%. Time point indicated: newly diagnosed GD, antithyroid drugs for less than 3 months. Making the TCR library involved RNA that had been extracted from PBMCs. A further study also used this sample, focusing on T cells in Graves' hyperthyroidism and ophthalmopathy.

This material consisted of peripheral blood mononuclear cells (PBMCs), taken at new diagnosis, from a patient treated with antithyroid drugs. The receptors originated from a young man with Graves disease.

This clonotype was counted at least ten times. The gene calls are TRBV15 and TRBJ2-5, with TRBD2 identical over 7 bases. CDR3 length: 16 amino acids. Germline CDR1 is LNHNV and CDR2 is YYDKDF (reference sequence). Unmatched junction bases numbered 11, after V lost 3 bases and J lost 4 bases. CDR3 sequence reads: CATSRDGLDGGETQYF. The DNA for the CDR3 is TGTGCCACCAGCAGGGATGGACTAGACGGGGGAGAGACCCAGTACTTC.

In the case of this clonotype: A read error may explain this, as a much larger clone is one base away. The chain has TRBV7-8 and TRBJ2-1, with 7 nucleotides matching TRBD1. The length of the CDR3 is 13 residues. CDR1 SGHVS and CDR2 FQNEAQ come from the germline V gene. V lost 6 bases and J lost 8; bases outside the gene matches: 7. For the CDR3, the DNA is TGTGCCAGCAGATTACAGGGGACGGATGAGCAGTTCTTC. This sequence encodes CASRLQGTDEQFF.

Judged by abundance, this clonotype is medium-sized. This chain links TRBV27 with TRBJ2-2; D is uncertain. Germline V gene lookup returns CDR1 MNHEY and CDR2 SMNVEV (reference sequence). This CDR3 is 15 amino acids long. Trimming shortened V by 3 bases and J by 3 bases, and 11 bases separated the two germline ends. As DNA, the CDR3 is TGTGCCAGCAGTTTGAGCGACTCTTACACCGGGGAGCTGTTTTTT. It yields the protein CASSLSDSYTGELFF.

This clonotype was seen a few times. The CDR3 coding sequence is TGTGCCAGCAGCCAATCAATTCAGGGATACGGCTATGGCTACACCTTC. Protein: CASSQSIQGYGYGYTF. This rearrangement joins TRBV3-1 to TRBJ1-2; D is possibly TRBD1 (5 bases). Germline CDR1 LGHDT, CDR2 YNNKEL (reference sequence). CDR3 length: 16 amino acids. With 2 bases removed from V and 4 bases from J, the gap between germline ends came to 17 bases. The full variable domain, in which reference TRBV3-1 and TRBJ1-2 provide the parts outside the CDR3, is DTAVSQTPKYLVTQMGNDKSIKCEQNLGHDTMYWYKQDSKKFLKIMFSYNNKELIINETVPNRFSPKSPDKAHLNLHINSLELGDSAVYFCASSQSIQGYGYGYTFGSGTRLTVV.

The table lists this clonotype with a few counts. This chain joins TRBV6-1 and TRBJ1-2; D uncertain. Trimming pared 6 bases from V and 8 bases from J, leaving 13 bases between. CDR1 is MNHNS, CDR2 SASEGT, per germline. This CDR3 comprises 12 residues. The CDR3 reads CASRTRARGYTF. CDR3 in DNA: TGTGCCAGCAGGACTCGGGCTCGCGGCTACACCTTC.

In this sample, this clonotype turned up many times. The chain combines TRBV10-1 with TRBJ1-2, with D hard to call. Germline V gives CDR1 WNHNN, CDR2 SYGVQD (reference sequence). This CDR3 has 12 residues. V dropped 8 bases and J dropped 8 bases, with 15 bases sitting between them. CDR3 loop: CASSGLFRGYTF. The DNA of the CDR3 is TGCGCCAGCTCGGGTCTTTTTCGAGGCTACACCTTC.

The sample holds a few counts of this clonotype. The chain couples TRBV14 to TRBJ2-5, with TRBD2 as a possible D gene (6 bases). V dropped 4 bases and J dropped 3 bases, with 12 bases sitting between them. The CDR3 has 14 amino acids. The germline V gene has CDR1 SGHDN and CDR2 FVKESK. The CDR3 spells CASSPRLGEETQYF. The CDR3, as DNA: TGTGCCAGCAGCCCCAGACTAGGTGAAGAGACCCAGTACTTC.

This clonotype was observed a handful of times. The rearrangement joins TRBV5-5 to TRBJ2-3, with TRBD2 as a possible D gene (6 bases). The CDR3 has 16 amino acids. The germline V gene encodes CDR1 SGHKS and CDR2 YYEKEE (reference sequence). V was pared by 4 bases and J by 1 base, with 16 bases between. The CDR3: CASSPYPGGGTDTQYF. The CDR3 nucleotides read TGTGCCAGCAGCCCGTACCCCGGGGGAGGCACAGATACGCAGTATTTT. Using reference TRBV5-5 and TRBJ2-3 for the parts outside the CDR3, the full variable domain is DAGVTQSPTHLIKTRGQQVTLRCSPISGHKSVSWYQQVLGQGPQFIFQYYEKEERGRGNFPDRFSARQFPNYSSELNVNALLLGDSALYLCASSPYPGGGTDTQYFGPGTRLTVL.

This chain uses TRBV5-1 with TRBJ2-2, with 8 bases lining up with TRBD1. CDR3 length: 15 amino acids. Germline CDR1 is SGHRS and CDR2 is YFSETQ. Unmatched junction bases numbered 2, after V lost 4 bases and J lost 0 bases. The CDR3 nucleotides are TGCGCCAGCAGCCCGGACAGGGCGAACACCGGGGAGCTGTTTTTT. This sequence encodes CASSPDRANTGELFF.

At least ten counts were recorded for this clonotype. J is TRBJ2-1 and V is TRBV12-3 or TRBV12-4; D is unclear. Trimming left V 4 bases short and J 3 bases short, with 10 bases between. There are 14 residues in the CDR3. CDR3 DNA sequence: TGTGCCAGCAGTTACTCGGGCAGCTACAATGAGCAGTTCTTC. This codes for CASSYSGSYNEQFF.

This clonotype has ten or more counts. The chain joins TRBV5-1 to TRBJ2-3; possible D gene TRBD2, 5 bases. Per the germline V gene, CDR1 is SGHRS and CDR2 is YFSETQ. There are 16 residues in the CDR3. The V gene lost 0 bases and the J gene lost 0 bases, with 11 bases spanning the gap. CDR3 bases: TGCGCCAGCAGCTTGGAAGCGGCCACAAGCACAGATACGCAGTATTTT. It yields the protein CASSLEAATSTDTQYF.

About this clonotype itself: One end of the junction varies from germline; a read error may be responsible. The chain couples TRBV3-1 to TRBJ1-1, with D tentatively TRBD1 (6 bases). The CDR3 runs to 15 residues. Germline lookup yields CDR1 LGHDT and CDR2 YNNKEL (reference sequence). In nucleotides, the CDR3 is TGTGCCAGCAGCCAAAGAGGGGGGTTGAACGCTGAAGCTTTCTTT. This translates into CASSQRGGLNAEAFF. Combining the CDR3 with reference TRBV3-1 and TRBJ1-1 gives the whole variable domain DTAVSQTPKYLVTQMGNDKSIKCEQNLGHDTMYWYKQDSKKFLKIMFSYNNKELIINETVPNRFSPKSPDKAHLNLHINSLELGDSAVYFCASSQRGGLNAEAFFGQGTRLTVV.

This clonotype was counted at least ten times. The J gene is TRBJ2-5, the V gene TRBV3-1; D perhaps matches TRBD1 (5 bases). Per germline, CDR1 LGHDT and CDR2 YNNKEL (reference sequence). The V gene lost 0 bases and the J gene lost 5 bases, with 10 bases spanning the gap. The CDR3 has 14 residues. The CDR3 reads CASSQDLGQETQYF. Written as DNA, the CDR3 is TGTGCCAGCAGCCAAGATTTGGGGCAGGAGACCCAGTACTTC.

The sample holds many counts of this clonotype. The V gene is TRBV20-1, the J gene TRBJ2-7; D might be TRBD1 or TRBD2, each matching 5 bases. CDR3 length: 13 amino acids. CDR1 DFQATT and CDR2 SNEGSKA come from the germline V gene (reference sequence). The V and J ends lost 3 bases and 3 bases respectively, with 12 bases between them. In DNA, the CDR3 is TGCAGTGCTAGTACCGGGACCCTCTACGAGCAGTACTTC. Protein sequence: CSASTGTLYEQYF.

At least ten counts were recorded for this clonotype. The chain carries TRBV6-9 and TRBJ1-1, with unresolved D. The V gene's germline CDR1 is MNHGY and CDR2 SVAAGI. The CDR3 sequence is 12 residues long. V shed 3 bases and J shed 3 bases, with 5 bases lying between them. The CDR3 DNA reads TGTGCCAGCAGTTACTCCCACACTGAAGCTTTCTTT. This codes for CASSYSHTEAFF.

In this sample, this clonotype turned up many times. The rearrangement uses TRBV12-5 and TRBJ2-1; the D is unclear. Germline CDR1 reads LGHNT; CDR2 reads FRNRAP. Trimming took 8 bases from V and 3 from J, leaving 14 bases between them. CDR3 length: 14 amino acids. In DNA, the CDR3 is TGTGCTAGTTTACCTCGGCTGCACTACAATGAGCAGTTCTTC. Protein: CASLPRLHYNEQFF.

This clonotype has a count of ten or more. This sequence joins TRBV12-3 or TRBV12-4 and TRBJ2-7; 8 bases map to TRBD2. CDR3 length equals 15 residues. With 5 bases clipped from V and 5 bases from J, the junction kept 11 bases outside the gene matches. CDR3 protein: CASSLRIAGSHEQYF. DNA for the CDR3: TGTGCCAGCAGTCTTCGCATAGCGGGATCCCACGAGCAGTACTTC.